The sequence of this T cell receptor beta chain was determined in a study of HIV-infected patients and healthy controls (dated by TCRdb to the mid-2010s). Context from the whole study: The study asked whether deep sequencing of the TCR repertoire from small blood samples of HIV patients could detect immune perturbation and reconstitution.

Overall study outcomes, separate from this receptor: The observed differences in diversity could not be explained by the slight differences in age and sex profiles between the study cohorts. HIV-infected repertoires had significantly higher mean Gini indices than controls, possibly reflecting oligoclonality. In the samples, alpha-beta chain pairing was left undetermined. The use of whole blood limited sequencing depth and precluded separation of the dynamics of distinct T-cell subpopulations. MAIT cell alpha-chain CDR3s were present at high frequency in healthy controls but severely depleted in HIV+ repertoires. Unequal numbers of distinct sequences between patients and controls complicated comparisons, and size-matching overweighted rare events from HIV-infected data. In HIV-infected patients, the apparent post-therapy recovery of the Gini index was not replicated in size-matched repertoire data. Mean usage differed significantly between HIV-infected patients and controls for eight alpha and eight beta V genes. Only sixteen HIV-infected individuals were processed, which the authors considered a major limit on how widely the findings apply. Compared with untreated HIV+ repertoires, healthy control repertoires had roughly threefold more distinct CDR3s and a higher Shannon diversity. Most CMV-associated CDR3s became more frequent during therapy, although their change was not significant, whereas HIV-associated CDR3s showed a significant decrease in frequency. By Jaccard index and by the count of highly shared sequences, healthy controls shared more CDR3s between individuals than HIV+ patients did. Donor HLA types were not determined in the study.

CDR1 and CDR2 (MNHEY, SVGAGI) derive from the germline V gene. The junction shows trimming of 2 bases on V and 4 bases on J, and the gene matches do not reach 7 bases of it. CDR3 length: 16 amino acids, cysteine to phenylalanine. Only CDR3 DNA is held: 48 bases, read in frame from base 1. Using SuperScript III with primers targeting the alpha and beta constant regions, 500 to 550 ng of RNA was reverse transcribed. Separate alpha and beta chain libraries were made by chain-specific third strand synthesis with multiplexing indices. The protocol used a single primer pair to amplify all rearrangements within a chain, which avoided primer bias, and attached molecular barcodes to each cDNA molecule. The SP2 sequencing primer site and a random hexamer were carried on a 5' RACE adapter, to which purified cDNA was joined by T4 RNA Ligase 1. With slow temperature ramps used to favor optimal annealing, second strand synthesis was primed from the SP2 site with Phusion polymerase. Each molecule's 12-nucleotide barcode consisted of two random hexamer sequences, both added before amplification and joined together. A brief initial PCR introduced P5 and P7 adapter elements together with a second index, and a roughly 25-cycle amplification PCR using P5s and P7 primers was subsequently performed. A total of about 25 PCR cycles were applied to the libraries, which were quantified on a Qubit, sized on a Bioanalyzer, and diluted to 4 to 4.5 nM. The normalized libraries were sequenced on an Illumina MiSeq using 2 x 250 paired-end kits. Reverse transcription reactions underwent purification over MinElute columns, with elution into roughly 10 ul Tris-Cl. A 1:1 ratio of AMPure XP beads was used to clean the adapter ligations after they had run for around 25 hours at 16 degrees C. The paper's processing steps were these. Demultiplexed FASTQ files were processed with a modified Decombinator by which V, J, insert and barcode information was output. Sequences sharing a barcode but differing from the dominant sequence were discarded as errors, and barcodes clustered at Levenshtein distance 3 were counted to estimate original cDNA molecules. For downstream analyses, the R packages ineq, vegan, igraph and RCytoscape were used, along with IMGT nomenclature and CDR3 definitions. V gene usage was calculated across distinct sequences, with every TCR tallied a single time to avoid skew from clonal expansion. Within a donor, similarity networks joined unique CDR3 amino acid sequences in every case where two of them were separated by a single Levenshtein edit. The authors compiled published HIV-specific CDR3s (around 90 alpha, some 710 beta) and CMV-specific CDR3s (approximately 14 alpha, more than 200 beta) and searched for them in the repertoires. Random subsampling to size-matched repertoires demonstrated that the decreased diversity in patients did not result from their lower sequence numbers. TCRdb handled the public reads itself, with Q25 trimming in fastp and clone calling in MiXCR, and kept productive beta chains. Rows with a matching CDR3 protein are joined into one entry that keeps the most common DNA and genes. V and J calls and clone size were set by TCRdb, not the authors. This sample is represented by about 11,000 distinct CDR3 sequences; under 6.5% of them were singletons. The ten largest clones take up 3% to 4.5% of the sample.

Whole blood was used without fractionating the cells, so the repertoire represented all peripheral T cells without sorting. Under 11 uninfected healthy donors were sampled as controls, a few of whom were sampled twice around 3 months apart. For RNA extraction, roughly 2.7 ml of peripheral blood was drawn into Tempus tubes. Residual genomic DNA was removed with the TURBO-DNase kit and globin mRNA was depleted with GLOBINclear. This clonotype has at least ten counts. Its recognized antigen is unknown. Qualities for individual bases were not recorded, and no much larger clone is one base off. The sequenced sample consisted of blood. The chain was built from TRBV6-5 and TRBJ1-4, with 7 junctional bases fitting TRBD1. This TCR derives from an adult in good health. DNA sequence: TGTGCCAGCAGTTACCTCCGGAGACAGGGTAATGAAAAACTGTTTTTT. It encodes CASSYLRRQGNEKLFF.